Each of the 9 T cell receptor beta chains below was sequenced from the same sample in a study of control samples from healthy donors and cancer patients. Sequencing was performed with immunoSEQ multiplex PCR; in TCRdb, only in-frame clones are kept and a portion is missing. In the table there are 100,000 to 150,000 clones, around 92% of which are singletons. Material for sequencing was blood. The source is a woman aged 45-60 years in good health.

The chain has TRBV27 and TRBJ1-1; 7 bases are a match to TRBD1. The trim removed 5 bases at V and 3 bases at J, leaving 9 bases unmatched. This CDR3 has 15 amino acids. Per germline, CDR1 MNHEY and CDR2 SMNVEV (reference sequence). CDR3 DNA sequence: TGTGCCAGCAGTCCTTCGACAGGGCCAGACACTGAAGCTTTCTTT. Translation gives CASSPSTGPDTEAFF.

The chain employs TRBV19 and TRBJ2-3; 9 bases are a match to TRBD1. CDR3 length: 16 amino acids. V lost 1 base, J lost 4 bases, and 6 bases stayed unmatched. Per the germline V gene, CDR1 is LNHDA and CDR2 is SQIVND (reference sequence). In DNA form, the CDR3 reads TGTGCCAGTAGTATAGGTTTTGGGACAGGGTCAGATACGCAGTATTTT. It encodes CASSIGFGTGSDTQYF.

The chain employs TRBV5-1 and TRBJ2-5; D is unclear. The germline V gene has CDR1 SGHRS and CDR2 YFSETQ. The CDR3 covers 14 residues. V lost 4 bases, J lost 2 bases, and 12 bases lay in between. The chain's CDR3 is CASSSDFLQETQYF. The CDR3 nucleotides are TGCGCCAGCAGCAGCGACTTTCTACAAGAGACCCAGTACTTC.

The V call is TRBV10-2, the J call TRBJ2-7; D is ambiguous. The CDR3 is made up of 12 amino acids. Trimming pared 4 bases from V and 0 bases from J, leaving 4 bases between. Per germline, CDR1 WSHSY and CDR2 SAAADI. The CDR3 sequence: CASSVSSYEQYF. The CDR3 DNA follows: TGCGCCAGCAGTGTGAGCTCCTACGAGCAGTACTTC.

The rearrangement uses TRBV19 and TRBJ2-1; 7 nucleotides align to TRBD2. Germline V gene sequence: CDR1 LNHDA, CDR2 SQIVND (reference sequence). The CDR3 is 14 residues long. The V gene end was trimmed by 7 bases and the J gene end by 7 bases; junction bases not matched to a gene: 10. The CDR3 DNA sequence: TGTGCCAGTATTGGGTCGAGGACTAGTAATGAGCAGTTCTTC. Translated: CASIGSRTSNEQFF.

This clone was observed once. The CDR3 DNA follows: TGTGCCAGCAGCCGAACTGTAGGCTCCTACAATGAGCAGTTCTTC. This gives the protein CASSRTVGSYNEQFF. The V call is TRBV7-6, the J call TRBJ2-1, with no clear D. Per the germline V gene, CDR1 is SGHVS and CDR2 is FNYEAQ. V dropped 5 bases and J dropped 0 bases, with 11 bases sitting between them. The CDR3 has 15 amino acids.

The chain couples TRBV10-3 to TRBJ2-5; weak D call: TRBD2 (5 bases). The germline CDR1 and CDR2 sequences are ENHRY and SYGVKD. The V gene lost 4 bases and the J gene lost 4 bases, with 13 bases spanning the gap. The CDR3 is 14 residues long. The CDR3 DNA is TGTGCCATCAGTGGTCCGGATCGGGGAGAGACCCAGTACTTC. As protein: CAISGPDRGETQYF.

The J gene is TRBJ1-2, the V gene TRBV30, with TRBD1 as a possible D gene (6 bases). The germline V gene has CDR1 GTSNPN and CDR2 SVGIG (reference sequence). The CDR3 totals 13 residues. V lost 3 bases and J lost 2, with 10 bases in between. CDR3 nucleotides: TGTGCCTGGAGAACCGGGACAAACTATGGCTACACCTTC. Protein product: CAWRTGTNYGYTF.

The chain links TRBV6-1 to TRBJ2-1; 11 bases map to TRBD2. Germline assignment: CDR1 MNHNS and CDR2 SASEGT. The V and J ends lost 1 base and 8 bases, in that order; junction bases with no gene match: 4. The CDR3 is 15 amino acids. CDR3 loop: CASSEGASGRYEQFF. CDR3 bases: TGTGCCAGCAGTGAAGGGGCTAGCGGGAGGTATGAGCAGTTCTTC.